This paragraph reports one T cell receptor beta chain. The sample comes from a study of PD-L1 blockade in urothelial cancer. Study-wide background: Previous chemotherapy exposure amounted to 0 to 3 regimens for patients.

Noted time point: peripheral blood 6 weeks after treatment start. There are 13 residues in the CDR3. The germline gives CDR1 MNHNY, CDR2 SVGAGI (reference sequence). The junction had 8 bases not matched to a gene; V was cut back by 9 bases and J by 4 bases. Assay: immunoSEQ multiplex PCR; the TCRdb copy retains only in-frame clones and omits some. The sample has about 30,000 clones, about four fifths seen once; the top ten hold about 3.5%. The gene calls are TRBV6-6 and TRBJ1-2; TRBD1 matches 7 bases. The input for sequencing was PBMCs, taken around atezolizumab (anti-PD-L1) treatment. This TCR was recovered from a man between 65 and 85 years old with urothelial cancer. CDR3 residues: CASKDREAYGYTF. As DNA, the CDR3 is TGTGCCAGTAAAGACAGGGAGGCCTATGGCTACACCTTC.